This passage covers 23 T cell receptor beta chains from one sample sequenced in a study of cytomegalovirus exposure and HLA in healthy donors. It was with 60 Vbeta and 13 Jbeta primers that the PCR ran. Libraries were prepared by immunoSEQ multiplex PCR; TCRdb keeps only in-frame clonotypes and omits some of them. The data hold 50,000 or so clones, with approximately 70% observed a single time. Sequencing used PBMCs. These receptors all stem from a woman in her 50s in good health and CMV-seronegative.

This clone occurred a few times. The rearrangement uses TRBV5-1 and TRBJ2-1; TRBD1 matches 11 bases. The CDR3 runs to 15 residues. The germline CDR1 and CDR2 sequences are SGHRS and YFSETQ. Losses at the gene ends were 4 bases for V and 7 bases for J; bases not matched to a gene: 7. For the CDR3, the DNA is TGCGCCAGCAGCCCAGGACAGGGGGCTGGGAATGAGCAGTTCTTC. The encoded protein is CASSPGQGAGNEQFF.

Concerning this clone: The junction shows a germline mismatch at one end, possibly a read error. The V and J genes are TRBV7-9 and TRBJ1-5; D is unresolved. The CDR3 sequence is 13 residues long. Per germline, CDR1 SEHNR and CDR2 FQNEAQ (reference sequence). The chain's CDR3 is CASSGQANQPQNF. The CDR3 nucleotides read TGTGCCAGCAGTGGGCAGGCCAATCAGCCCCAGAATTTT. The variable domain in full, completed from reference TRBV7-9 and TRBJ1-5, reads DTGVSQNPRHKITKRGQNVTFRCDPISEHNRLYWYRQTLGQGPEFLTYFQNEAQLEKSRLLSDRFSAERPKGSFSTLEIQRTEQGDSAMYLCASSGQANQPQNFGDGTRLSIL.

The chain links TRBV19 to TRBJ2-7, with TRBD1 as a possible D gene (7 bases). The CDR3 contains 15 residues. Trimming shortened V by 3 bases and J by 0 bases, and 12 bases separated the two germline ends. Per germline, CDR1 LNHDA and CDR2 SQIVND (reference sequence). This CDR3 is CASSMEGAYSYEQYF. Written as DNA, the CDR3 is TGTGCCAGTAGTATGGAGGGGGCCTACTCCTACGAGCAGTACTTC.

CDR3 region: CASSPGTSGTDNEQFF. The CDR3 nucleotides read TGTGCCAGCAGTCCCGGGACTAGCGGGACAGACAATGAGCAGTTCTTC. The chain couples TRBV11-3 to TRBJ2-1, with TRBD2 identical over 13 bases. The CDR3 totals 16 residues. Germline V gene sequence: CDR1 SGHNT, CDR2 YENEEA. Losses at the gene ends were 6 bases for V and 5 bases for J; bases not matched to a gene: 7. Drawing the rest from reference TRBV11-3 and TRBJ2-1, the complete variable domain is EAGVVQSPRYKIIEKKQPVAFWCNPISGHNTLYWYLQNLGQGPELLIRYENEEAVDDSQLPKDRFSAERLKGVDSTLKIQPAELGDSAVYLCASSPGTSGTDNEQFFGPGTRLTVL.

The chain links TRBV2 to TRBJ2-7; 8 positions agree with TRBD1. Germline CDR1 reads SNHLY; CDR2 reads FYNNEI. The length of the CDR3 is 13 residues. V lost 4 bases to trimming and J lost 5 bases; unmatched junction nucleotides: 4. The CDR3 is CASSVDRGHEQYF. The DNA for the CDR3 is TGTGCCAGCAGTGTAGACAGGGGCCACGAGCAGTACTTC.

This clone has a handful of counts. The V call is TRBV10-2, the J call TRBJ1-1; D perhaps matches TRBD1 (6 bases). Germline V lookup: CDR1 WSHSY, CDR2 SAAADI. There are 12 residues in the CDR3. The V gene lost 7 bases and the J gene lost 11 bases, with 17 bases spanning the gap. CDR3 coding DNA: TGCGCCAGCACCCCCGCAGGGGCTGCCGCTTTCTTT. This codes for CASTPAGAAAFF.

The V call is TRBV6-6, the J call TRBJ1-5; D is perhaps TRBD1 (6 bases). Trimming removed 2 bases from V and 8 bases from J, with 13 bases in between. This CDR3 spans 14 amino acids. Germline lookup yields CDR1 MNHNY and CDR2 SVGAGI (reference sequence). The DNA for the CDR3 is TGTGCCAGCAGTTACGGGGGCGGGGGGAAGCCCCAGCATTTT. This sequence encodes CASSYGGGGKPQHF.

The chain employs TRBV11-2 and TRBJ2-7, with TRBD2 matching over 8 bases. Germline V CDR1 and CDR2: SGHAT, FQNNGV. Trimming removed 5 bases from V and 4 bases from J; junction bases left unmatched: 10. The CDR3 has 15 amino acids. Here the CDR3 DNA reads TGTGCCAGCAGCACTCCCTTAGCGGGGTATTACGAGCAGTACTTC. Translating gives CASSTPLAGYYEQYF.

The chain recombines TRBV5-4 with TRBJ2-1; D might be TRBD2 (6 bases). With 2 bases removed from V and 0 bases from J, the gap between germline ends came to 9 bases. Germline lookup yields CDR1 SGHNT and CDR2 YYREEE (reference sequence). There are 15 residues in the CDR3. The CDR3 region is CASSFGRDSYNEQFF. Written as DNA, the CDR3 is TGTGCCAGCAGCTTCGGGCGGGACTCCTACAATGAGCAGTTCTTC.

The V and J genes are TRBV6-5 and TRBJ1-2; D not certain. Germline loops: CDR1 MNHEY, CDR2 SVGAGI. The CDR3 length is 13 residues. V shed 2 bases and J shed 1 base, with 5 bases lying between them. This CDR3 reads CASSYRHNYGYTF. CDR3 in DNA: TGTGCCAGCAGTTACCGACATAACTATGGCTACACCTTC.

The V call is TRBV9, the J call TRBJ2-1; 7 bases align to TRBD2. V lost 8 bases and J lost 8; bases outside the gene matches: 1. Germline V gene data show CDR1 as SGDLS and CDR2 as YYNGEE. The CDR3 has 10 amino acids. The CDR3 sequence: CARGRDEQFF. The CDR3 DNA is TGTGCCAGGGGGAGGGATGAGCAGTTCTTC.

V usage is TRBV7-3 and J usage is TRBJ2-7; 8 nucleotides line up with TRBD1. The trim removed 2 bases at V and 6 bases at J, leaving 6 bases unmatched. The V gene's germline CDR1 is SGHTA and CDR2 FQGTGA. The CDR3 consists of 14 residues. The DNA for the CDR3 is TGTGCCAGCAGCTTATATGACAGGGGAGCCGAGCAGTACGTC. As protein: CASSLYDRGAEQYV.

The genes are TRBV15 and TRBJ2-7; 12 nucleotides align to TRBD2. The junction had 7 bases not matched to a gene; V was cut back by 1 base and J by 3 bases. CDR1 is LNHNV and CDR2 is YYDKDF in the germline V gene (reference sequence). CDR3 size: 17 residues. The CDR3 DNA sequence: TGTGCCACCAGCAGAGCGGGTGGACTAGCGGGGAGCTACGAGCAGTACTTC. As protein: CATSRAGGLAGSYEQYF. The whole variable domain, filled in from reference TRBV15 and TRBJ2-7, reads DAMVIQNPRYQVTQFGKPVTLSCSQTLNHNVMYWYQQKSSQAPKLLFHYYDKDFNNEADTPDNFQSRRPNTSFCFLDIRSPGLGDTAMYLCATSRAGGLAGSYEQYFGPGTRLTVT.

V gene TRBV6-5 combines with J gene TRBJ1-2; the match to TRBD1 covers 8 bases. Losses at the gene ends were 10 bases for V and 5 bases for J; bases not matched to a gene: 9. Germline V gene data show CDR1 as MNHEY and CDR2 as SVGAGI. CDR3 length: 13 residues. The CDR3 sequence is CATKQGVGYGYTF. The CDR3 region has the DNA TGTGCCACGAAACAGGGGGTAGGGTATGGCTACACCTTC.

This chain uses TRBV5-1 with TRBJ2-2, with 7 nucleotides matching TRBD2. Trimming at V came to 5 bases and at J to 5 bases, leaving 6 bases not matched to a gene. CDR3 length equals 14 residues. Germline CDR1 SGHRS, CDR2 YFSETQ. CDR3 in amino acids: CASRREGDTGELFF. For the CDR3, the DNA is TGCGCCAGCAGAAGGGAGGGAGATACCGGGGAGCTGTTTTTT.

This chain uses TRBV7-9 with TRBJ2-3; tentative D call: TRBD2 (5 bases). The V end lost 6 bases, the J end lost 5 bases, and 15 bases lay between the germline ends. The CDR3 consists of 14 residues. Germline V lookup: CDR1 SEHNR, CDR2 FQNEAQ (reference sequence). The CDR3, as DNA: TGTGCCAGCAGGCCCGGCCGGGGATTAGATACGCAGTATTTT. Protein: CASRPGRGLDTQYF.

The chain's CDR3 is CASSADTNTEAFF. Here the CDR3 DNA reads TGTGCCAGCAGCGCGGACACGAACACTGAAGCTTTCTTT. This chain joins TRBV7-9 and TRBJ1-1; a possible D gene is TRBD1 (5 bases). CDR3 size: 13 residues. CDR1 SEHNR and CDR2 FQNEAQ come from the germline V gene (reference sequence). Deletions cut 5 bases from V and 1 base from J, with 8 bases between. The full variable domain, in which reference TRBV7-9 and TRBJ1-1 provide the parts outside the CDR3, is DTGVSQNPRHKITKRGQNVTFRCDPISEHNRLYWYRQTLGQGPEFLTYFQNEAQLEKSRLLSDRFSAERPKGSFSTLEIQRTEQGDSAMYLCASSADTNTEAFFGQGTRLTVV.

V gene TRBV5-1 combines with J gene TRBJ2-3; D is uncertain. This CDR3 is 15 amino acids long. CDR1 is SGHRS, CDR2 YFSETQ, per germline. With 5 bases removed from V and 9 bases from J, the gap between germline ends came to 22 bases. The CDR3 sequence is CASSLSPMTDSTQYF. In DNA, the CDR3 is TGCGCCAGCAGTTTGTCGCCCATGACGGATAGCACGCAGTATTTT.

The rearrangement links TRBV6-5 to TRBJ2-7; TRBD2 aligns across 7 bases. Germline CDR1 and CDR2: MNHEY and SVGAGI. The CDR3 contains 15 residues. V lost 5 bases and J lost 0; bases outside the gene matches: 7. The CDR3 loop reads CASSRRGDSSYEQYF. CDR3 nucleotides: TGTGCCAGCAGTCGCCGGGGGGATAGCTCCTACGAGCAGTACTTC.

CDR3 amino acids: CASSPSQGAYTQYF. In DNA form, the CDR3 reads TGTGCCAGCAGCCCCTCACAGGGGGCGTATACGCAGTATTTT. This chain connects TRBV27 to TRBJ2-3; 9 nucleotides line up with TRBD1. V lost 6 bases and J lost 7; bases outside the gene matches: 8. CDR1 is MNHEY, CDR2 SMNVEV, per germline (reference sequence). This CDR3 has 14 residues.

This clone was seen more than once but under ten times. The genes are TRBV2 and TRBJ2-5, with 11 bases matching TRBD2. The V gene end was trimmed by 8 bases and the J gene end by 4 bases; junction bases not matched to a gene: 9. This CDR3 has 15 amino acids. Germline V CDR1 and CDR2: SNHLY, FYNNEI. The CDR3 sequence: CASGPLAGGRETQYF. Written as DNA, the CDR3 is TGTGCCAGCGGGCCCCTAGCGGGAGGACGAGAGACCCAGTACTTC.

The genes are TRBV27 and TRBJ2-1; 13 nucleotides align to TRBD2. This CDR3 has 18 residues. Germline CDR1 MNHEY, CDR2 SMNVEV (reference sequence). The J segment lost 6 bases and the V segment lost 8 bases, leaving 16 bases of the junction unmatched. The CDR3 sequence: CASGNGLAGELLGNEQFF. DNA for the CDR3: TGTGCCAGCGGCAACGGACTAGCGGGAGAGCTATTGGGCAATGAGCAGTTCTTC.

This clone has just a few counts. V is TRBV5-1 and J is TRBJ2-3, with D tentatively TRBD2 (6 bases). CDR3 length: 13 residues. Trimming took off 4 bases at V and 2 bases at J, with 8 bases between the two ends. Germline V gene lookup returns CDR1 SGHRS and CDR2 YFSETQ. The CDR3 coding sequence is TGCGCCAGCAGCAGGGACTTCACAGATACGCAGTATTTT. Protein product: CASSRDFTDTQYF.